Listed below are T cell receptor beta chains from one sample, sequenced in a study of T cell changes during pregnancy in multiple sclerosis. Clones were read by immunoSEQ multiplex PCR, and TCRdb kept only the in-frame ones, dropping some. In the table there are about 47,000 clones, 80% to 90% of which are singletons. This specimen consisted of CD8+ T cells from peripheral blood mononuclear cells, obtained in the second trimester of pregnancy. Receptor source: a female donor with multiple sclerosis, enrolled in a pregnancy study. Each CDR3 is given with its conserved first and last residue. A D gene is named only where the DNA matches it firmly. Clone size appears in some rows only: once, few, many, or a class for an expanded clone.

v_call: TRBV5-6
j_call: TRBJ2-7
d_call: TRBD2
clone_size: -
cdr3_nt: TGTGCCAGCACAACCGGGACTAGTCTATACGAGCAGTACTTC
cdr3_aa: CASTTGTSLYEQYF

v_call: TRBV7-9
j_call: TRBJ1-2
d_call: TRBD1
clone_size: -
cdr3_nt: TGTGCCAGCAGTTCCTCTGGGGACAGGGGTTTCGGTGGCTACACCTTC
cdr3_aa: CASSSSGDRGFGGYTF

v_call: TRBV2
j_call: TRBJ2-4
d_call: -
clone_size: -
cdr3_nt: TGTGCCAGCAGTGAAGGGCTAGCGCGGGTATCAGGCATTCAGTACTTC
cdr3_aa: CASSEGLARVSGIQYF

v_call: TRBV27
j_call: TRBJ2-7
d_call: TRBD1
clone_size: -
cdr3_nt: TGTGCCAGCAGTTTAAAGACAGGGGTAGACGAGCAGTACTTC
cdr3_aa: CASSLKTGVDEQYF

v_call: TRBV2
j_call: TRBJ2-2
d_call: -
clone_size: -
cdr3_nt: TGTGCCAGCAGTGACTACTCTAGCTGGGGGGAGCTGTTTTTT
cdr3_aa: CASSDYSSWGELFF

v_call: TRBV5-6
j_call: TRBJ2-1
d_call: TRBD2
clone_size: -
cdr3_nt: TGTGCCAGCAGCTTGGAGGGAGGGGAGCAGTTCTTC
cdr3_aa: CASSLEGGEQFF

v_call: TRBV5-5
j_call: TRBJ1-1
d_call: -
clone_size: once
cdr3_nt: TGTGCCAGCATCAGGGGTAAAACTGAAGCTTTCTTT
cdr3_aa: CASIRGKTEAFF

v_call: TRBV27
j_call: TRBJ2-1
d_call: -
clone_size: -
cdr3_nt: TGTGCCAGCACCCCTTCGTCCAGCTCCTACAATGAGCAGTTCTTC
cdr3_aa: CASTPSSSSYNEQFF

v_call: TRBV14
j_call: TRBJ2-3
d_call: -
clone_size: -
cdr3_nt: TGTGCCAGCAGCTTAGGAAGCGGATCCACAGATACGCAGTATTTT
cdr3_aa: CASSLGSGSTDTQYF

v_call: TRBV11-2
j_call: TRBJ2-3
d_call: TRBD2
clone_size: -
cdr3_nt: TGTGCCAGCAGCTCGGGCCCTAGCGGGGGGAGGGATACGCAGTATTTT
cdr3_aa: CASSSGPSGGRDTQYF

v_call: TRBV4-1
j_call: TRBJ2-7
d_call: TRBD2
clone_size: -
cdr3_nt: TGCGCCAGCACTGCACTAGCGGGGGGAAGCTCCTACGAGCAGTACTTC
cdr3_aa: CASTALAGGSSYEQYF

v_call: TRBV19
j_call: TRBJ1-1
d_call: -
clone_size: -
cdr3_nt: TGTGCCAGTATACCACGGACAGATCCACTTGAAGCTTTCTTT
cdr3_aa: CASIPRTDPLEAFF

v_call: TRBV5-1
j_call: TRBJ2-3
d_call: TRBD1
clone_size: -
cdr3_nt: TGCGCCAGCAGCCCTGTAGCGAGCCAGGGGGCAGATACGCAGTATTTT
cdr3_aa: CASSPVASQGADTQYF

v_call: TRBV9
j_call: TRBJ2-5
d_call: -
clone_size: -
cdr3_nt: TGTGCCAGCAGCCCGACGGGGTTCCCTCAAGAGACCCAGTACTTC
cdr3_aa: CASSPTGFPQETQYF

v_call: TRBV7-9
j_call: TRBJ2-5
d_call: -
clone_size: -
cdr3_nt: TGTGCCAGCAGCTTTGGGCAGAACCAAGAGACCCAGTACTTC
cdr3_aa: CASSFGQNQETQYF

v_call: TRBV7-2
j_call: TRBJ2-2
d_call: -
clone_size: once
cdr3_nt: TGTGCCAGCAGCATAACCGGGGAGCTGTTTTTT
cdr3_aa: CASSITGELFF

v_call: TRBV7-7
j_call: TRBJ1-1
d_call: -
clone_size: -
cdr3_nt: TGTGCTAGCAGCTTGATAGCAGGAGGGAACACTGAAGCTTTCTTT
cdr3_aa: CASSLIAGGNTEAFF

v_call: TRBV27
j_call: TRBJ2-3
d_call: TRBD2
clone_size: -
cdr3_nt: TGTGCCAGCAGTTTGGCCGGGAGGATAGCGGGAAATAAATACGCAGATACGCAGTATTTT
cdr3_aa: CASSLAGRIAGNKYADTQYF

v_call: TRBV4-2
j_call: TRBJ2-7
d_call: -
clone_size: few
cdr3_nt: TGTGCCAGCAGCCAAGTTATAATGCCCAGCTCCTACGAGCAGTACTTC
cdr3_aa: CASSQVIMPSSYEQYF

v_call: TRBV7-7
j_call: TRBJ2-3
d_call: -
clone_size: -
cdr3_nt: TGTGCTAGCAGACCGGACAGTAGCACAGATACGCAGTATTTT
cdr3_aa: CASRPDSSTDTQYF

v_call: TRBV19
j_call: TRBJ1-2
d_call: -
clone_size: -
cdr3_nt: TGTGCCAGTAGAAAATTTTCAGGGTATCCTCTCTATGGCTACACCTTC
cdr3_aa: CASRKFSGYPLYGYTF

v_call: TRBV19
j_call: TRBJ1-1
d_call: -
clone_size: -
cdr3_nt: TGTGCCAGTAGTCAGGGGCAGAACGAAATGAACACTGAAGCTTTCTTT
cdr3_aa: CASSQGQNEMNTEAFF

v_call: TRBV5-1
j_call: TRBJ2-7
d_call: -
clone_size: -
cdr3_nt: TGCGCCAGCAGCTGGAGGGACGGGTTTACCTACGAGCAGTACTTC
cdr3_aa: CASSWRDGFTYEQYF

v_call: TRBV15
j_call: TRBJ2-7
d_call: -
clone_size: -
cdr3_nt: TGTGCCACCAGCGGACAAGGAGGAGGGCGGTCGGACGAGCAGTACTTC
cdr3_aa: CATSGQGGGRSDEQYF

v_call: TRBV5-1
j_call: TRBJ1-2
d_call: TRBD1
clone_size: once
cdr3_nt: TGCGCCAGCAGCCCTATGGGACAGAGCTATGGCTACACCTTC
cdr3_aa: CASSPMGQSYGYTF

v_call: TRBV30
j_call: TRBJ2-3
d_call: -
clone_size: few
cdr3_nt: TGTGCCTGGAGTGTAGAGTGGACAGATACGCAGTATTTT
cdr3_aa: CAWSVEWTDTQYF

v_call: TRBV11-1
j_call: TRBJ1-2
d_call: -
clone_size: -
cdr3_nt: TGTGCCAGCAGCTTAGATCGCCAGGCCAACTATGGCTACACCTTC
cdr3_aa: CASSLDRQANYGYTF

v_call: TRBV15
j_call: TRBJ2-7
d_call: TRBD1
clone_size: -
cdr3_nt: TGTGCCACCAGCAGAGACGGGACAGTAGCCTACGAGCAGTACTTC
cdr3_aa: CATSRDGTVAYEQYF

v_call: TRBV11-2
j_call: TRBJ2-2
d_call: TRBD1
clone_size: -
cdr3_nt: TGTGCCAGCATGTTGGGACAGAGCACCGGGGAGCTGTTTTTT
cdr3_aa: CASMLGQSTGELFF

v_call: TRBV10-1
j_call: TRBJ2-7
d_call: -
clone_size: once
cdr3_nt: TGCGCCAGCAGTGAAACTAGGTTGGGCGAGCAGTACTTC
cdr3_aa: CASSETRLGEQYF

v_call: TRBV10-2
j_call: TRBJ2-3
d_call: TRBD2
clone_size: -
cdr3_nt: TGCGCCAGCAGGAAGACTAGCGGGGGTTATACGCAGTATTTT
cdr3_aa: CASRKTSGGYTQYF

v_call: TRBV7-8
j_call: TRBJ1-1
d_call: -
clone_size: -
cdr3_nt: TGTGCCAGCCGGGGGTACGTCACTGAAGCTTTCTTT
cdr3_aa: CASRGYVTEAFF

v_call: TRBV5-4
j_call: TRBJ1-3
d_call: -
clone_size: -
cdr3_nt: TGTGCCAGCAGCTTGACTCGTTTTGACACCATATATTTT
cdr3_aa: CASSLTRFDTIYF

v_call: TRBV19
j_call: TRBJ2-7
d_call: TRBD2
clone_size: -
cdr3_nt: TGTGCCAGTAGTATCGAAGCGGGAGGGCCGGGGATATACGAGCAGTACTTC
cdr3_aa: CASSIEAGGPGIYEQYF

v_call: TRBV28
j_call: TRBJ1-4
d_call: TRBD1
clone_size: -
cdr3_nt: TGTGCCAGCAGTTTAAGGACAGGGGGAACTAATGAAAAACTGTTTTTT
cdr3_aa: CASSLRTGGTNEKLFF

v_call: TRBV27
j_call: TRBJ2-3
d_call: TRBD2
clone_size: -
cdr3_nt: TGTGCCAGCAGTCCGGGGGGAGACACGCAGTATTTT
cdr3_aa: CASSPGGDTQYF

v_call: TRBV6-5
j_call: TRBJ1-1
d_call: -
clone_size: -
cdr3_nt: TGTGCCAGCAGCACCGACAAAATGAACACTGAAGCTTTCTTT
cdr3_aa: CASSTDKMNTEAFF

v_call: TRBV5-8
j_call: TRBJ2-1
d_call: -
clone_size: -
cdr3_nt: TGTGCCAGCAGCTTAGTGTACAGGGTTTACAATGAGCAGTTCTTC
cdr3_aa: CASSLVYRVYNEQFF

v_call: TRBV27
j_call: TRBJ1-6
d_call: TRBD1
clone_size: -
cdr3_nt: TGTGCCAGCAGTGAAGACAGGGGTTGGGGTTCACCCCTCCACTTT
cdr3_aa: CASSEDRGWGSPLHF

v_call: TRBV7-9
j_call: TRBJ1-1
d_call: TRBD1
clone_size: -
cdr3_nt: TGTGCCAGCAGCCCCAGAGAGACAGGGAGACTGATAAGAGCTTTCTTT
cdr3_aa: CASSPRETGRLIRAFF

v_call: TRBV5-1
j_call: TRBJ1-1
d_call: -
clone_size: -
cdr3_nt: TGCGCCAGCAGGGCAGACACTGAAGCTTTCTTT
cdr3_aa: CASRADTEAFF

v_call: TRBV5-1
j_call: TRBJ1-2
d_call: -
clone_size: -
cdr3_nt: TGCGCCAGCAGCCTTTCAGGGGCTGGCTACACCTTC
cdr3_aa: CASSLSGAGYTF

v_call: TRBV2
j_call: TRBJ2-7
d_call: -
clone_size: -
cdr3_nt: TGTGCCAGCAGTGAGGGACTTTACGAGCAGTACTTC
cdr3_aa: CASSEGLYEQYF

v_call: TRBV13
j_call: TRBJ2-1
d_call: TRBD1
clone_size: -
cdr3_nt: TGTGCCAGCAGCCCTAACGGGACAGGGTACAATGAGCAGTTCTTC
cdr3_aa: CASSPNGTGYNEQFF